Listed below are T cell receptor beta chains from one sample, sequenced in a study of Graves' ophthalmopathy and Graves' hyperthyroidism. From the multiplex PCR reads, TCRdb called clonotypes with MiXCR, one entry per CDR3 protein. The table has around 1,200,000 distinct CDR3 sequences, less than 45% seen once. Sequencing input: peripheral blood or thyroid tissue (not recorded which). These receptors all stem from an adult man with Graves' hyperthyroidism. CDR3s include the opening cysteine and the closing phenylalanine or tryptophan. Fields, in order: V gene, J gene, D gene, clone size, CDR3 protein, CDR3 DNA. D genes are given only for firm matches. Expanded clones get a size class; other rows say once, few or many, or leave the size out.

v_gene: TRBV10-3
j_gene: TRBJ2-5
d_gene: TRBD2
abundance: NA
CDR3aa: CAISGRAVGETQYF
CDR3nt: TGTGCCATCAGCGGGAGGGCCGTCGGTGAGACCCAGTACTTC

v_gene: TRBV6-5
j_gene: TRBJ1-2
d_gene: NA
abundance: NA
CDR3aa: CASSDLPNYGYTF
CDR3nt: TGTGCCAGCAGTGACTTGCCTAACTATGGCTACACCTTC

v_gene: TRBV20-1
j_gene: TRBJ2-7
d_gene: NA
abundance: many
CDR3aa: CSPGRQEIYEQYF
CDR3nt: TGCAGCCCCGGTCGGCAGGAGATCTACGAGCAGTACTTC

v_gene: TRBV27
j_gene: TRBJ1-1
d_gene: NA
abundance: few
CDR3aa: CASSPQGTTEAFF
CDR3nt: TGTGCCAGCAGTCCCCAGGGTACGACTGAAGCTTTCTTT

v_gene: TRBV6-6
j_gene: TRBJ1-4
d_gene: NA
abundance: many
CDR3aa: CASSRQQGEKLFF
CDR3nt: TGTGCCAGCAGTCGACAGCAGGGTGAAAAACTGTTTTTT

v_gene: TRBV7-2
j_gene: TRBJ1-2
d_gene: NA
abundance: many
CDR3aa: CASSLGRQNYGYTF
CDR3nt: TGTGCCAGCAGCCTAGGGCGGCAAAACTATGGCTACACCTTC

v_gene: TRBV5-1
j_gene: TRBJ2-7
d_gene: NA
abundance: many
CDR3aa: CASRVGVSSYEQYF
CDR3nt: TGCGCCAGCAGGGTGGGGGTTAGCTCCTACGAGCAGTACTTC

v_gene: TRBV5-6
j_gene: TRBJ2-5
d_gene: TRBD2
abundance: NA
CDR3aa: CASRPGTSGHTGGETQYF
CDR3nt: TGTGCCAGCAGGCCCGGGACTAGCGGGCACACGGGGGGAGAGACCCAGTACTTC

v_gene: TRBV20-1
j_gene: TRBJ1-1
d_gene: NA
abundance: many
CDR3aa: CSASGQNTEAFF
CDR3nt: TGCAGTGCTAGCGGACAGAACACTGAAGCTTTCTTT

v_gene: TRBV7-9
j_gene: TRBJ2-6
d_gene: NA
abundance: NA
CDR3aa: CASSSTWGKGANVLTF
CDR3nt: TGTGCCAGCAGCTCCACGTGGGGGAAGGGGGCCAACGTCCTGACTTTC

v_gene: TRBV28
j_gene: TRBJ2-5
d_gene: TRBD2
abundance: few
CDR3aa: CASTMPSGQETQYF
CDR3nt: TGTGCCAGCACCATGCCTAGCGGACAAGAGACCCAGTACTTC

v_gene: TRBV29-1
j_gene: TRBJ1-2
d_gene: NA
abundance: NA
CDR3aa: CSVQGRDGSYTF
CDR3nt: TGCAGCGTTCAGGGGAGGGACGGCAGCTACACCTTC

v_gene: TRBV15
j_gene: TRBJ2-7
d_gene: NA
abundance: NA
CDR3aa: CATSSVGDGVGYEQYF
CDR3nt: TGTGCCACCAGCAGCGTTGGAGATGGGGTCGGCTACGAGCAGTACTTC

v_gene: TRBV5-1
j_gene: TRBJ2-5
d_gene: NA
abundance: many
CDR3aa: CASSLIGAKEETQYF
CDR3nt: TGCGCCAGCAGCTTGATCGGGGCGAAGGAAGAGACCCAGTACTTC

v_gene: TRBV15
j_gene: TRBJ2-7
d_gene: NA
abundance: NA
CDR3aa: CATSLGGPSYEQYF
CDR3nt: TGTGCCACCAGCCTTGGGGGTCCCTCCTACGAGCAGTACTTC

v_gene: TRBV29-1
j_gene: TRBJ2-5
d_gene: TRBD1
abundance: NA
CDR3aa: CSVRKGQQETQYF
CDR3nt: TGCAGCGTCAGGAAGGGACAGCAAGAGACCCAGTACTTC